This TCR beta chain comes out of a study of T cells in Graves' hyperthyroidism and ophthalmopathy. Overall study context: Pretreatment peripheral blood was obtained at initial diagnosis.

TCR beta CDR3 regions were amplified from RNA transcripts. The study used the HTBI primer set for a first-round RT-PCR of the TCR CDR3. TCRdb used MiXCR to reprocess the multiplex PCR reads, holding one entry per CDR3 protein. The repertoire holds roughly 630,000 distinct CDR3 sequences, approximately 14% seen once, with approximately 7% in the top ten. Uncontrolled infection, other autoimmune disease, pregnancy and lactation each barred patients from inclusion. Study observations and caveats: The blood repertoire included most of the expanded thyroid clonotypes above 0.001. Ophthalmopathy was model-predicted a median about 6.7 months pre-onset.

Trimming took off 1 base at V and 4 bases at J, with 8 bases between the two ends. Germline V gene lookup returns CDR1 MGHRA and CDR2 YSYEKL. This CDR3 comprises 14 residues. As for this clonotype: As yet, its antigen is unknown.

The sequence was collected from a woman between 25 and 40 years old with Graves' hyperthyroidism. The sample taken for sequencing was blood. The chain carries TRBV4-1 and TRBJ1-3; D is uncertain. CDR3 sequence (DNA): TGCGCCAGCAGCCAAGTAACAGCCGGAAACACCATATATTTT. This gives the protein CASSQVTAGNTIYF.